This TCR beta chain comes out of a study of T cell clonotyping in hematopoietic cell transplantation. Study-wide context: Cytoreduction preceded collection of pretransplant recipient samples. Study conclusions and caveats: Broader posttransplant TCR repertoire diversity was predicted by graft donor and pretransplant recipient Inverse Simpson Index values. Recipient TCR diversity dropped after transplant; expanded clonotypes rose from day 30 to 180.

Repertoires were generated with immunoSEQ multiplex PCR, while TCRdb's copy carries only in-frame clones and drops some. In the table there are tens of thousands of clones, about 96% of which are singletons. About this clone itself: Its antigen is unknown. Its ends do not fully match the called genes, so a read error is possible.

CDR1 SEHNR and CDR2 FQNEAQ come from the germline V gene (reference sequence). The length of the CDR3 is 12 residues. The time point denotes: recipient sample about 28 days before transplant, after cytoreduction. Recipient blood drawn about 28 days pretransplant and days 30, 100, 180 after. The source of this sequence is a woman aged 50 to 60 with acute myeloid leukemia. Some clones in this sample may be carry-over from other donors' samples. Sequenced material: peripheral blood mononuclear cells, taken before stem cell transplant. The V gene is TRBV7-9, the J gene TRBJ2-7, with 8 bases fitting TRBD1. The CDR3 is CASSPGTGLFHF. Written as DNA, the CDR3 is TGTGCCAGCAGCCCAGGGACAGGACTGTTCCACTTC.